Shown below are 30 T cell receptor beta chains from a single sample sequenced in a study of Graves' ophthalmopathy and Graves' hyperthyroidism. TCR beta CDR3 amplification used RNA transcripts. RT-PCR with HTBI primers came first, then second-round multiplex PCR. TCRdb analysed the multiplex PCR reads with MiXCR anew, one entry per CDR3 protein. The table lists about 600,000 distinct CDR3 sequences, roughly 39% of them singletons, with roughly 4.5% in the top ten. The sequencing sample was made of peripheral blood or thyroid tissue (not recorded which). These receptors were collected from an adult man with Graves' hyperthyroidism.

In its sample, this clonotype was seen many times. Here the CDR3 DNA reads TGTGCCAGTAGTATGTGGGGAGAAGAGACCCAGTACTTC. Translated, it gives CASSMWGEETQYF. The chain carries TRBV19 and TRBJ2-5, with D perhaps matching TRBD2 (5 bases). The ends were cut back, 3 bases at V and 3 bases at J, with 8 bases in the middle. The CDR3 runs 13 residues. Germline V gene sequence: CDR1 LNHDA, CDR2 SQIVND (reference sequence).

This clonotype was counted ten times or more. The J gene is TRBJ2-5, the V gene TRBV7-8; D not resolved. CDR1 and CDR2 (germline): SGHVS, FQNEAQ. The CDR3 has 12 amino acids. V lost 5 bases and J 7 bases, leaving 11 bases between the germline ends. CDR3 nucleotide sequence: TGTGCCAGCAGCAGGGCCGAGAGGACCCAGTACTTC. This translates into CASSRAERTQYF.

This clonotype was seen many times. This chain links TRBV11-3 with TRBJ2-5, with unresolved D. Germline lookup yields CDR1 SGHNT and CDR2 YENEEA. Trimming took 0 bases from V and 5 from J, leaving 7 bases between them. CDR3 length: 13 residues. For the CDR3, the DNA is TGTGCCAGCAGCTTAGAACAGCGCGAGACCCAGTACTTC. Translation: CASSLEQRETQYF.

This clonotype occurred a few times. The V and J genes are TRBV2 and TRBJ2-2; D may correspond to TRBD1 or TRBD2 (5 bases each). V dropped 6 bases and J dropped 0 bases, with 14 bases sitting between them. In germline, CDR1 is SNHLY, CDR2 FYNNEI. The CDR3 extends over 16 amino acids. The DNA of the CDR3 is TGTGCCAGCAGCGCCCGAGGGGCATCGAACACCGGGGAGCTGTTTTTT. The encoded protein is CASSARGASNTGELFF.

The CDR3: CSAIRTGGGVYEQYF. As DNA, the CDR3 is TGCAGTGCAATTCGGACAGGGGGAGGGGTCTACGAGCAGTACTTC. V is TRBV20-1 and J is TRBJ2-7; 10 bases are shared with TRBD1. After removal of 6 bases from V and 3 bases from J, the junction contained 11 bases not matched to a gene. The CDR3 totals 15 residues. Germline values: CDR1 DFQATT, CDR2 SNEGSKA (reference sequence).

This clonotype was observed at least ten times. This sequence joins TRBV5-1 and TRBJ1-1; 9 bases line up with TRBD1. The V and J ends lost 3 bases and 2 bases, in that order; junction bases with no gene match: 2. The CDR3 loop spans 14 amino acids. Germline V gene sequence: CDR1 SGHRS, CDR2 YFSETQ. CDR3 DNA sequence: TGCGCCAGCAGCTCGGACAGGGGTAACACTGAAGCTTTCTTT. It yields the protein CASSSDRGNTEAFF. Full variable domain (remainder filled in from reference TRBV5-1 and TRBJ1-1): KAGVTQTPRYLIKTRGQQVTLSCSPISGHRSVSWYQQTPGQGLQFLFEYFSETQRNKGNFPGRFSGRQFSNSRSEMNVSTLELGDSALYLCASSSDRGNTEAFFGQGTRLTVV.

In its sample, this clonotype was seen once. A junction end diverges from the germline sequence, so it may reflect a read error. J is TRBJ2-6 and V is TRBV5-1; D could derive from TRBD1 or TRBD2 (5 bases each). The germline CDR1 and CDR2 sequences are SGHRS and YFSETQ. The CDR3 is made up of 13 amino acids. The CDR3 nucleotides are TGCGCCAGCAGCTTGGCCGGGGCCTACGTCCTGACTTTC. It encodes CASSLAGAYVLTF.

This clonotype was picked up many times. The chain carries TRBV28 and TRBJ1-6; 8 nucleotides line up with TRBD1. The CDR3 covers 15 residues. Losses at the gene ends were 8 bases for V and 7 bases for J; bases not matched to a gene: 10. CDR1 is MDHEN and CDR2 is SYDVKM in the germline V gene. CDR3 sequence (DNA): TGTGCCAGCGGTGAGACAGGGGTCGAGAATTCACCCCTCCACTTT. Its translation: CASGETGVENSPLHF.

In its sample, this clonotype was seen a few times. The gene calls are TRBV24-1 and TRBJ2-1; 9 bases map to TRBD1. This CDR3 contains 16 residues. CDR1 and CDR2 from the germline V gene are KGHDR and SFDVKD. V shed 0 bases and J 1 base; nucleotides not matched to a gene: 0. CDR3 sequence reads: CATSDLGTGSYNEQFF. The CDR3 nucleotides read TGTGCCACCAGTGATTTGGGGACAGGGTCCTACAATGAGCAGTTCTTC.

The chain employs TRBV29-1 and TRBJ2-5, with 16 bases fitting TRBD2. The junction had 4 bases not matched to a gene; V was cut back by 5 bases and J by 1 base. Per germline, CDR1 SQVTM and CDR2 ANQGSEA. The CDR3 runs to 16 residues. The CDR3 sequence is CSVSGTSGRAQETQYF. CDR3 sequence (DNA): TGCAGCGTTTCCGGGACTAGCGGGAGGGCCCAAGAGACCCAGTACTTC.

This clonotype was recorded many times. V is TRBV10-3 and J is TRBJ2-3; tentatively, D is TRBD2 (5 bases). Germline assignment: CDR1 ENHRY and CDR2 SYGVKD. V was shortened by 0 bases and J by 4 bases, with 5 bases between the two germline ends. CDR3 length: 13 amino acids. The CDR3 spells CAISESEADTQYF. The CDR3 nucleotides read TGTGCCATCAGTGAGTCGGAGGCAGATACGCAGTATTTT.

This clonotype showed up many times. The V and J genes are TRBV6-5 and TRBJ2-7; D unclear. The V gene's germline CDR1 is MNHEY and CDR2 SVGAGI. The CDR3 spans 13 residues. Trimming took off 6 bases at V and 0 bases at J, with 9 bases between the two ends. The CDR3 sequence is CASRRAFSYEQYF. CDR3 nucleotides: TGTGCCAGCAGAAGAGCCTTCTCCTACGAGCAGTACTTC.

The chain joins TRBV3-1 to TRBJ1-2, with TRBD1 as a possible D gene (6 bases). Trimming stripped 0 bases from V and 2 bases from J, with 13 bases between. Per germline, CDR1 LGHDT and CDR2 YNNKEL (reference sequence). This CDR3 is 16 amino acids long. The DNA of the CDR3 is TGTGCCAGCAGCCAAGATCCTCGGACAGTCAACTATGGCTACACCTTC. It specifies CASSQDPRTVNYGYTF.

About this clonotype: A read error may explain this, as a much larger clone is one base away. This sequence joins TRBV19 and TRBJ2-5, with D tentatively TRBD1 (6 bases). The V gene's germline CDR1 is LNHDA and CDR2 SQIVND (reference sequence). The ends were cut back, 11 bases at V and 4 bases at J, with 11 bases in the middle. The CDR3 consists of 11 residues. CDR3 residues: CACKTGETQYF. DNA for the CDR3: TGTGCCTGTAAGACAGGAGAGACCCAGTACTTC.

The chain links TRBV20-1 to TRBJ2-3; 7 bases are a match to TRBD2. V shed 7 bases, J shed 2 bases, and the junction held 3 bases outside the gene matches. The CDR3 has 12 residues. Per germline, CDR1 DFQATT and CDR2 SNEGSKA (reference sequence). CDR3 protein: CSGTSNTDTQYF. In DNA, the CDR3 is TGCAGTGGGACTAGTAACACAGATACGCAGTATTTT.

The J gene is TRBJ2-3, the V gene TRBV7-3, with D possibly being TRBD2 (6 bases). The CDR3 loop spans 15 amino acids. Germline lookup yields CDR1 SGHTA and CDR2 FQGTGA. V lost 3 bases and J lost 1, with 11 bases in between. In DNA form, the CDR3 reads TGTGCCAGCAGCTTCGGGAGTGGGGGCACAGATACGCAGTATTTT. This gives the protein CASSFGSGGTDTQYF.

This sequence joins TRBV4-1 and TRBJ1-4, with D unresolved. Germline lookup yields CDR1 MGHRA and CDR2 YSYEKL. V gave up 1 base and J gave up 7 bases, with 16 bases separating them. The CDR3 totals 16 residues. The CDR3 here is CASSQGTLAGGEKLFF. Written as DNA, the CDR3 is TGCGCCAGCAGCCAAGGGACTCTAGCGGGTGGTGAAAAACTGTTTTTT.

On this clonotype itself: Germline and junction disagree at one end, which may indicate a read error. J is TRBJ2-7 and V is TRBV6-5; D gene uncertain. From germline, CDR1 is MNHEY and CDR2 SVGAGI. The CDR3 has 12 amino acids. CDR3 DNA sequence: TGTGCCAGCAGTTACTCCTCTTACGAGCAGCACTTC. It yields the protein CASSYSSYEQHF.

In its sample, this clonotype was seen many times. The J gene is TRBJ1-5, the V gene TRBV4-1; TRBD1 matches 7 bases. V lost 2 bases, J lost 4 bases, and 11 bases stayed unmatched. The CDR3 runs to 17 residues. Germline assignment: CDR1 MGHRA and CDR2 YSYEKL. The CDR3 DNA sequence: TGCGCCAGCAGCCAACCGACAGGGCCCACCAAAAATCAGCCCCAGCATTTT. It encodes CASSQPTGPTKNQPQHF.

This clonotype was seen a handful of times. The chain combines TRBV15 with TRBJ2-3; perhaps TRBD2 as D (5 bases). The CDR3 contains 13 residues. The germline V gene encodes CDR1 LNHNV and CDR2 YYDKDF (reference sequence). Trimming shortened V by 8 bases and J by 2 bases, and 11 bases separated the two germline ends. The CDR3 coding sequence is TGTGCCACCGGAGACTACGACACAGATACGCAGTATTTT. Protein product: CATGDYDTDTQYF.

This clonotype appeared many times. V gene TRBV7-2 combines with J gene TRBJ1-1, with D possibly matching TRBD1 (6 bases). Trimming removed 3 bases from V and 0 bases from J, with 14 bases in between. Germline V CDR1 and CDR2: SGHTA, FQGNSA. The CDR3 covers 16 residues. The CDR3 DNA reads as TGTGCCAGCAGCTTCACCGGGACAACAATGAACACTGAAGCTTTCTTT. Its protein is CASSFTGTTMNTEAFF.

This clonotype was seen only a few times. The chain links TRBV7-8 to TRBJ2-3, with TRBD2 as a possible D gene (5 bases). The CDR3 is made up of 16 amino acids. Germline V lookup: CDR1 SGHVS, CDR2 FQNEAQ. The V gene lost 1 base and the J gene lost 2 bases, with 13 bases spanning the gap. CDR3 sequence: CASSLVAGGFTDTQYF. DNA for the CDR3: TGTGCCAGCAGCTTAGTGGCGGGCGGTTTCACAGATACGCAGTATTTT. Full variable domain (outside the CDR3, taken from reference TRBV7-8 and TRBJ2-3): GAGVSQSPRYKVAKRGQDVALRCDPISGHVSLFWYQQALGQGPEFLTYFQNEAQLDKSGLPSDRFFAERPEGSVSTLKIQRTQQEDSAVYLCASSLVAGGFTDTQYFGPGTRLTVL.

The chain is built from TRBV20-1 and TRBJ2-7, with D unresolved. The V end was cut by 3 bases, the J end by 4 bases, with 13 bases between. Germline values: CDR1 DFQATT, CDR2 SNEGSKA (reference sequence). This CDR3 spans 13 amino acids. The CDR3 DNA follows: TGCAGTGCTAGCCTGGACCCCTGGTACGAGCAGTACTTC. Residues: CSASLDPWYEQYF.

This clonotype was counted ten times or more. The chain has TRBV4-1 and TRBJ2-7; D is uncertain. Germline V lookup: CDR1 MGHRA, CDR2 YSYEKL. V was clipped by 2 bases and J by 3 bases, with 2 bases between them. The CDR3 has 11 amino acids. The CDR3 loop reads CASSQNYEQYF. The CDR3 coding sequence is TGCGCCAGCAGCCAAAACTACGAGCAGTACTTC.

This clonotype was observed many times. This chain connects TRBV2 to TRBJ2-5, with 9 bases aligning to TRBD2. This CDR3 is 16 amino acids long. Germline assignment: CDR1 SNHLY and CDR2 FYNNEI. Trimming removed 5 bases from V and 2 bases from J; junction bases left unmatched: 9. The CDR3 DNA follows: TGTGCCAGCAGTTCCTCCCGACTAGCGGAACAAGAGACCCAGTACTTC. Translated, it gives CASSSSRLAEQETQYF.

This clonotype was seen ten or more times. This chain connects TRBV15 to TRBJ2-5; D gene ambiguous. Germline CDR1 is LNHNV and CDR2 is YYDKDF (reference sequence). V was cut by 0 bases and J by 1 base, with 6 bases left in between. The CDR3 has 14 residues. The CDR3: CATSRDQLQETQYF. CDR3 in DNA: TGTGCCACCAGCAGAGATCAGCTCCAAGAGACCCAGTACTTC.

The chain joins TRBV30 to TRBJ1-4; the D is unclear. CDR1 and CDR2 from the germline V gene are GTSNPN and SVGIG (reference sequence). V lost 4 bases to trimming and J lost 0 bases, with 6 bases between them. The CDR3 extends over 13 amino acids. The CDR3 region has the DNA TGTGCCTGGAAGATTGCAACTAATGAAAAACTGTTTTTT. Protein product: CAWKIATNEKLFF.

The gene calls are TRBV29-1 and TRBJ2-7, with 7 bases fitting TRBD1. The J segment lost 4 bases and the V segment lost 7 bases, leaving 4 bases of the junction unmatched. Germline CDR1 SQVTM, CDR2 ANQGSEA. The CDR3 sequence is 11 residues long. Here the CDR3 reads CSDRGGYEQYF. CDR3 coding DNA: TGCAGCGACAGGGGCGGGTACGAGCAGTACTTC.

This clonotype has a count of ten or more. V and J are TRBV7-6 and TRBJ2-2; 9 nucleotides agree with TRBD2. This CDR3 is 15 amino acids long. CDR1 is SGHVS and CDR2 is FNYEAQ in the germline V gene. With 1 base clipped from V and 4 bases from J, the junction kept 1 base outside the gene matches. The CDR3 spells CASSLGAGGTGELFF. For the CDR3, the DNA is TGTGCCAGCAGCTTAGGAGCGGGAGGCACCGGGGAGCTGTTTTTT.

As regards this clonotype: The CDR3 carries no conserved terminal phenylalanine or tryptophan, so it likely arises from a read error. This sequence joins TRBV2 and TRBJ2-6, with D uncertain. V lost 5 bases and J 1 base, leaving 6 bases between the germline ends. Germline lookup yields CDR1 SNHLY and CDR2 FYNNEI. The CDR3 has 14 residues. CDR3 amino acids: CASSRASGANVLTS. The CDR3 nucleotides are TGTGCCAGCAGTCGTGCGTCTGGGGCCAACGTCCTGACTTCC.